These T cell receptor beta chains were read from a single sample in a study of graft-versus-host responses after intestinal transplantation. Their recognized antigens are unknown. TCRdb's copy holds only in-frame clones and misses some; the assay was immunoSEQ multiplex PCR. The sample has roughly 120,000 clones; just over 90% are singletons. Sequenced material: unstimulated CD4+ T cells sorted from spleen or lymph node cells, taken before intestinal transplant. The receptors shown here come from a human donor who received an intestinal transplant. Both conserved end residues are part of each CDR3. A D gene is named only where the DNA matches it firmly. Clone size, where shown, is once, few, many, or a class for clones that have expanded.

CASSEAPRVRTTEAFF | TGTGCCAGCAGTGAAGCGCCCAGGGTAAGGACAACTGAAGCTTTCTTT | TRBJ1-1 | TRBV6-1 | - | -
CASSSGLAGVAEQFF | TGTGCCAGCAGCTCGGGACTAGCGGGAGTAGCCGAGCAGTTCTTC | TRBJ2-1 | TRBV7-2 | - | TRBD2
CASSFGPSTDTQYF | TGTGCCAGCAGCTTTGGGCCTAGCACAGATACGCAGTATTTT | TRBJ2-3 | TRBV7-6 | once | -
CASMEGGINYGYTF | TGTGCCAGCATGGAGGGGGGGATTAACTATGGCTACACCTTC | TRBJ1-2 | TRBV6-5 | - | -
CASSLGRLNTEAFF | TGCGCCAGCAGCCTTGGCAGGCTGAACACTGAAGCTTTCTTT | TRBJ1-1 | TRBV5-1 | - | -
CASSVFWALNSPLHF | TGTGCCAGCAGTGTTTTCTGGGCCCTCAATTCACCCCTCCACTTT | TRBJ1-6 | TRBV2 | - | -
CASRRDSGSGNTIYF | TGTGCCAGCCGCCGGGACTCAGGATCTGGAAACACCATATATTTT | TRBJ1-3 | TRBV6-5 | - | -
CASSFGLSSGNTIYF | TGTGCCAGCAGTTTCGGACTTTCCTCTGGAAACACCATATATTTT | TRBJ1-3 | TRBV6-5 | - | -
CASSRRTSGLSYEQYF | TGTGCCAGCAGCCGGCGGACTAGCGGGCTCTCCTACGAGCAGTACTTC | TRBJ2-7 | TRBV7-2 | - | TRBD2
CASSLDKGIQYF | TGTGCCAGCAGCTTAGATAAGGGGATTCAGTACTTC | TRBJ2-7 | TRBV7-2 | - | -
CASSLTPAAGGAGYTF | TGTGCCAGCAGCTTAACGCCCGCGGCAGGGGGCGCCGGCTACACCTTC | TRBJ1-2 | TRBV7-2 | - | TRBD1
CASSYRGLYTDTQYF | TGCGCCAGCAGTTACAGGGGGCTATACACAGATACGCAGTATTTT | TRBJ2-3 | TRBV4-3 | - | TRBD1
CASSDLAANTGELFF | TGTGCCAGCAGCGATCTAGCGGCGAACACCGGGGAGCTGTTTTTT | TRBJ2-2 | TRBV9 | - | TRBD2
CASSFGGVYGYTF | TGTGCCAGCAGCTTCGGGGGGGTCTATGGCTACACCTTC | TRBJ1-2 | TRBV7-2 | - | -
CSARVELVQYF | TGCAGTGCTAGAGTAGAACTGGTGCAGTATTTT | TRBJ2-3 | TRBV20-1 | - | -
CASRWTGAGNQPQHF | TGTGCCAGCAGGTGGACAGGGGCCGGCAATCAGCCCCAGCATTTT | TRBJ1-5 | TRBV28 | - | TRBD1
CASRPTGLGPQHF | TGTGCCAGCAGGCCCACAGGGCTGGGGCCCCAGCATTTT | TRBJ1-5 | TRBV6-1 | - | -
CASSLVGGSPSYEQYF | TGTGCCAGCAGCTTAGTGGGCGGGAGCCCCTCCTACGAGCAGTACTTC | TRBJ2-7 | TRBV7-2 | - | TRBD2
CASSLGLADGELFF | TGTGCCAGCAGTTTAGGACTAGCTGACGGGGAGCTGTTTTTT | TRBJ2-2 | TRBV28 | - | TRBD2
CASSPTGGARAGANVLTF | TGTGCCAGCTCACCGACAGGGGGCGCACGGGCTGGGGCCAACGTCCTGACTTTC | TRBJ2-6 | TRBV18 | once | TRBD1
CASRQDGELFF | TGTGCCAGCAGACAGGACGGGGAGCTGTTTTTT | TRBJ2-2 | TRBV2 | - | -
CASSEVGSYNEQFF | TGTGCCAGCAGTGAGGTGGGCAGTTACAATGAGCAGTTCTTC | TRBJ2-1 | TRBV2 | - | -
CAWSIRRGHEQYF | TGTGCCTGGAGTATTAGAAGGGGGCATGAGCAGTACTTC | TRBJ2-7 | TRBV30 | once | TRBD1
CAVGDTYEQYF | TGTGCCGTGGGGGACACCTACGAGCAGTACTTC | TRBJ2-7 | TRBV10-3 | once | -
CASSTGQGDYGYTF | TGTGCCAGCAGTACCGGACAGGGGGACTATGGCTACACCTTC | TRBJ1-2 | TRBV6-1 | - | TRBD1
CASSLSAGRSYEQYF | TGTGCCAGCAGTTTATCGGCAGGGCGCTCCTACGAGCAGTACTTC | TRBJ2-7 | TRBV28 | - | -
CASSYQRGRGNQPQHF | TGTGCCAGCAGTTACCAAAGGGGGAGAGGCAATCAGCCCCAGCATTTT | TRBJ1-5 | TRBV28 | few | -
CASSLVAGSYEQYF | TGTGCCAGCAGTTTAGTAGCGGGGTCCTACGAGCAGTACTTC | TRBJ2-7 | TRBV27 | - | TRBD2